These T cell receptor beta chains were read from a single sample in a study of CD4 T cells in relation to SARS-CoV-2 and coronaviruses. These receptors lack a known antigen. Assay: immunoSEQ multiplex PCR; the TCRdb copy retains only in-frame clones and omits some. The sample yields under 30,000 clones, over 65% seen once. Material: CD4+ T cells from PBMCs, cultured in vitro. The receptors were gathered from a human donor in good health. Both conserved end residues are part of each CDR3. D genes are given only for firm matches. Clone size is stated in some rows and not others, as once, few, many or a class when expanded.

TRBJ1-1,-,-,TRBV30,TGTGCCTGGAGTGTAAGCACTGAAGCTTTCTTT,CAWSVSTEAFF
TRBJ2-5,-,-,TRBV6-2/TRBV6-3,TGTGCCAGCAGTTACTCCGGTAACCAAGAGACCCAGTACTTC,CASSYSGNQETQYF
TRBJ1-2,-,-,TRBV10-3,TGTGCCATCAAGGGTGGGTCTGGCAGTTATGGCTACACCTTC,CAIKGGSGSYGYTF
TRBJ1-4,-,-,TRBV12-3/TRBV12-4,TGTGCCAGCAGTATTCATGGGGAAAAACTGTTTTTT,CASSIHGEKLFF
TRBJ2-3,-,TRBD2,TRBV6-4,TGTGCGACGTCGGCGGGAGTCGGGGCAGATACGCAGTATTTT,CATSAGVGADTQYF
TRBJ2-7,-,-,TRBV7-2,TGTGCCAGCAGCCAGGGTCGATACGAGCAGTACTTC,CASSQGRYEQYF
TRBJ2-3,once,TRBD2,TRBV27,TGTGCCAGCAGTTTAAGTAGCGGGACTAGCACAGATACGCAGTATTTT,CASSLSSGTSTDTQYF
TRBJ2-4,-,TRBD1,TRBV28,TGTGCCAGCAGTACCGGGACAGGGCGGAATATTCAGTACTTC,CASSTGTGRNIQYF
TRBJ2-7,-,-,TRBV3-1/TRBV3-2,TGTGCCAGCAGCCGGGAGCCGAGCTCCTACGAGCAGTACTTC,CASSREPSSYEQYF
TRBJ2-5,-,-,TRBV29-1,TGCAGCGTTGGTTCAGTAGGAGAGACCCAGTACTTC,CSVGSVGETQYF
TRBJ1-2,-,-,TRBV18,TGTGCCAGCTCACCACTATTAAGGGGCCATGGGGGCTACACCTTC,CASSPLLRGHGGYTF
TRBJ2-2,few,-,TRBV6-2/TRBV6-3,TGTGCCAGCAGTTTTAGCGGATACGCGAACACCGGGGAGCTGTTTTTT,CASSFSGYANTGELFF
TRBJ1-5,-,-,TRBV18,TGTGCCAGCTCAATAGCGGAGGGGAACAATCAGCCCCAGCATTTT,CASSIAEGNNQPQHF
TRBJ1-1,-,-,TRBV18,TGTGCCAGCTCCCAACCGGACACTCAAGCTTTCTTT,CASSQPDTQAFF
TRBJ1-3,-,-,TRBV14,TGTGCCAGCAGCCCTCGGGCCTACTCTGGAAACACCATATATTTT,CASSPRAYSGNTIYF
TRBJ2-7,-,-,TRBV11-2,TGTGCCAGCAGCTCAAGTCTGGGGGTTCACGAGCAGTACTTC,CASSSSLGVHEQYF
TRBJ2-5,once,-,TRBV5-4,TGTGCCAGCAGCTTGGTACCCCGGGAGGAGACCCAGTACTTC,CASSLVPREETQYF
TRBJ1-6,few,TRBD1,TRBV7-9,TGTGCCAGCAGCTTAGCGACAGGGATTAATTCACCCCTCCACTTT,CASSLATGINSPLHF
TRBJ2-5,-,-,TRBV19,TGTGCCAGTAGTGCGACACCTCAAGAGACCCAGTACTTC,CASSATPQETQYF
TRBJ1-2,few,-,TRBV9,TGTGCCAGCGGCCTTGAGGTCTCTTCCGGCTACACCTTC,CASGLEVSSGYTF
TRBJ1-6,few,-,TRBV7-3,TGTGCCAGCAGCGAATCGACAGCATCACCCCTCCACTTT,CASSESTASPLHF
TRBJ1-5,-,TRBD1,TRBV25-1,TGTGCCAGCAGTGAGTCGACAGGGTTGGGCAATCAGCCCCAGCATTTT,CASSESTGLGNQPQHF
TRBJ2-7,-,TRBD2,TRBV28,TGTGCCAGCAGGCGAACTCCGGGACTAACCTACGAGCAGTACTTC,CASRRTPGLTYEQYF
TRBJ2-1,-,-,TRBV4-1,TGCGCCAGCAGCCCAGGACTAAGCGGGTCTTTCGAGAATGAGCAGTTCTTC,CASSPGLSGSFENEQFF
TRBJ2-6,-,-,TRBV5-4,TGTGCCAGCAGCCAAATAACCTCTGGGGCCAACGTCCTGACTTTC,CASSQITSGANVLTF
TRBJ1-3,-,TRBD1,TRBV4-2,TGTGCCAGCAGCCAAGCGAGCGACAGGGGCTTGCCGGGAAACACCATATATTTT,CASSQASDRGLPGNTIYF
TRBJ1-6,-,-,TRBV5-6,TGTGCCAGCAGCTTGGAAAGATCACCCCTCCACTTT,CASSLERSPLHF
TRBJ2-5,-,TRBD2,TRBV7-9,TGTGCCAGCAGCACTAGCGGGAGGGGAGAGACCCAGTACTTC,CASSTSGRGETQYF
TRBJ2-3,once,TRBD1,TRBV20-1,TGCAGTGCTAGTCCTGGTCTACAGGGGCCCACAGATACGCAGTATTTT,CSASPGLQGPTDTQYF
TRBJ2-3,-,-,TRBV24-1,TGTGCCACCAGTCGGGCTAACACAGATACGCAGTATTTT,CATSRANTDTQYF
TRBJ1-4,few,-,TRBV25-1,TGTGCCAGCAGTGCAGGGGTTAAACTGTTTTTT,CASSAGVKLFF
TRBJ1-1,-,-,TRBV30,TGTGCCTGGAGTGTTATAGGATCCCGGGCAAGGAATACTGAAGCTTTCTTT,CAWSVIGSRARNTEAFF
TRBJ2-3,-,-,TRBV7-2,TGTGCCAGCAGCTTATTCTCTGGGACAGATACGCAGTATTTT,CASSLFSGTDTQYF
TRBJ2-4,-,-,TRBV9,TGTGCCAGCAGCGTAGAGGGGCGCAGCAAAAACATTCAGTACTTC,CASSVEGRSKNIQYF
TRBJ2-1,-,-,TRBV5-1,TGCGCCAGCAGCTTGGCCCCCGGCTACAATGAGCAGTTCTTC,CASSLAPGYNEQFF
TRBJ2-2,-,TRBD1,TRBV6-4,TGTGCCAGCAGGATGTTGGGACAGGGGAACACCGGGGAGCTGTTTTTT,CASRMLGQGNTGELFF
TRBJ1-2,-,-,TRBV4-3,TGCGCCAGCAGCCAGCTTAGGGCGGACTGGGGATATGGCTACACCTTC,CASSQLRADWGYGYTF
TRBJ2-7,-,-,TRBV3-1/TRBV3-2,TGTGCCAGCAGCCAAGCTCGCGGGGGGACAGCAAGCTCCTACGAGCAGTACTTC,CASSQARGGTASSYEQYF
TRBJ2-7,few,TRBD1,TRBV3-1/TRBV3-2,TGTGCCAGCAGCGGACAGGGCTACGAGCAGTACTTC,CASSGQGYEQYF
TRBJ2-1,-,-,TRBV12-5,TGTGCTAGTGGTTTACTAACCGCTGGAGGGAACGAGTTCTTC,CASGLLTAGGNEFF
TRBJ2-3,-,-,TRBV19,TGTGCCAGTACCGTAGGGAGAGGCACAGATACGCAGTATTTT,CASTVGRGTDTQYF